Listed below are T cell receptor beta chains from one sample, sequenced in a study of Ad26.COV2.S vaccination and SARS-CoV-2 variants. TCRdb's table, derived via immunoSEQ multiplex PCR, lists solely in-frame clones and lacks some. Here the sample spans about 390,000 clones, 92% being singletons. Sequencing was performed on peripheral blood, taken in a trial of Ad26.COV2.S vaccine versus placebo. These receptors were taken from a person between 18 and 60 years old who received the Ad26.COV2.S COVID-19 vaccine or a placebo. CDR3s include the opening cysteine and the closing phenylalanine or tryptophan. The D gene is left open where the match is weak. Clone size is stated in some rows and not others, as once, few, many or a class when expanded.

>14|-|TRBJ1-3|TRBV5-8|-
CASSFRASGNTIYF
TGTGCCAGCAGCTTCAGGGCCTCTGGAAACACCATATATTTT
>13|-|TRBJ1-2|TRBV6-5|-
CASSDSTIYGYTF
TGTGCCAGCTCGGACAGTACTATCTATGGCTACACCTTC
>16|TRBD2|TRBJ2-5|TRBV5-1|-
CASSLVGTSLWETQYF
TGCGCCAGCAGCTTAGTTGGGACTAGCTTATGGGAGACCCAGTACTTC
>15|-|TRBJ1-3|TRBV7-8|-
CASSLGNVGGNTIYF
TGTGCCAGCAGCTTAGGTAACGTCGGTGGAAACACCATATATTTT
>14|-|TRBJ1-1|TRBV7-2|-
CASSLAGWNTEAFF
TGTGCCAGCAGCTTAGCTGGGTGGAACACTGAAGCTTTCTTT
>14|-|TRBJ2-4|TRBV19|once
CASSYRALGDIQYF
TGTGCCAGTTCCTACCGGGCCCTTGGGGACATTCAGTACTTC
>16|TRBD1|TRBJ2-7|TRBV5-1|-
CASSFSGTGISYEQYF
TGCGCCAGCAGCTTTTCCGGGACAGGGATTTCCTACGAGCAGTACTTC
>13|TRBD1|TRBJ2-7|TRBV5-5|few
CASSRQGAYEQYF
TGTGCCAGCAGCAGACAGGGGGCCTACGAGCAGTACTTC
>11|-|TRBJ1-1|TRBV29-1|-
CSVGDGTEAFF
TGCAGCGTTGGTGATGGCACTGAAGCTTTCTTT
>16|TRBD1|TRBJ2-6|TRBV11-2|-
CASSPQGAAGANVLTF
TGTGCCAGCAGCCCACAGGGGGCTGCGGGGGCCAACGTCCTGACTTTC
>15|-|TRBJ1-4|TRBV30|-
CAWSVEGGAWEKLFF
TGTGCCTGGAGTGTTGAGGGGGGCGCGTGGGAAAAACTGTTTTTT
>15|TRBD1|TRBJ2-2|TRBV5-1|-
CASRLGQGGTGELFF
TGCGCCAGCAGACTCGGACAGGGGGGCACCGGGGAGCTGTTTTTT
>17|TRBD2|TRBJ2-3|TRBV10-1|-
CASSESTSGGRGDTQYF
TGCGCCAGCAGTGAGTCGACTAGCGGGGGCCGAGGAGATACGCAGTATTTT
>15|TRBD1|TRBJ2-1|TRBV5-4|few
CASSSGGQIYNEQFF
TGTGCCAGCAGCTCAGGGGGACAAATATACAATGAGCAGTTCTTC
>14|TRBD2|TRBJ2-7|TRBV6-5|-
CASRDSGGAYEQYF
TGTGCCAGCAGGGACTCTGGGGGGGCCTACGAGCAGTACTTC
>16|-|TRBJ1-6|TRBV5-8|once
CASSRAGGSYNSPLHF
TGTGCCAGCAGCCGCGCGGGGGGCTCCTATAATTCACCCCTCCACTTT